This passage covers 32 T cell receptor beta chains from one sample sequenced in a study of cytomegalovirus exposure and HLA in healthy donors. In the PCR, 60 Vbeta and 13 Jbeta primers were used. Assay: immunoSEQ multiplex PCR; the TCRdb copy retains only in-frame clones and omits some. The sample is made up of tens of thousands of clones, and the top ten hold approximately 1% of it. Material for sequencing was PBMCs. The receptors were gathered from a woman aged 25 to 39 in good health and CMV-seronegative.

CDR3 DNA sequence: TGTGCCAGTAGTATCGCTGACAGTTTTGGAAACACCATATATTTT. Protein: CASSIADSFGNTIYF. The V and J genes are TRBV19 and TRBJ1-3, with a weak D call TRBD1 (5 bases). Trimming shortened V by 3 bases and J by 3 bases, and 12 bases separated the two germline ends. Germline lookup yields CDR1 LNHDA and CDR2 SQIVND (reference sequence). The CDR3 totals 15 residues.

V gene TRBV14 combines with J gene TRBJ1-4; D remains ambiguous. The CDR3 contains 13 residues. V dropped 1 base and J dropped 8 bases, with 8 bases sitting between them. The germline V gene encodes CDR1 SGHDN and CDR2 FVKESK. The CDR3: CASSQGYTEKLFF. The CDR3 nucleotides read TGTGCCAGCAGCCAAGGGTATACAGAAAAACTGTTTTTT.

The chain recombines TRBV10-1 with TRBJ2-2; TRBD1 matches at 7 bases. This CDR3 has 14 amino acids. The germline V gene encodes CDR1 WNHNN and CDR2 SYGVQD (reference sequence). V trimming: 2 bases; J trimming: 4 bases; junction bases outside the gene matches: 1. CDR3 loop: CASSEDRVTGELFF. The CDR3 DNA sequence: TGCGCCAGCAGTGAGGACAGGGTCACCGGGGAGCTGTTTTTT.

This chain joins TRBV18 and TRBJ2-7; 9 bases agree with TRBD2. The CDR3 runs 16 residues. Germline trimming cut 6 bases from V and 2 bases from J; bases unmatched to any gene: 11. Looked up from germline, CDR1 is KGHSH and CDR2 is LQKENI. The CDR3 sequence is CASSLGASGAAYEQYF. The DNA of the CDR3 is TGTGCCAGCTCCCTCGGGGCTAGCGGGGCCGCCTACGAGCAGTACTTC.

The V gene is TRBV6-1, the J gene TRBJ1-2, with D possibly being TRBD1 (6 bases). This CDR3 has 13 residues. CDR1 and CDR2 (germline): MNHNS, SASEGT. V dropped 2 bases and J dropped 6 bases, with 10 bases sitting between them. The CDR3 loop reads CASSEHRVDGYTF. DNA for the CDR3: TGTGCCAGCAGTGAACACAGGGTTGATGGCTACACCTTC.

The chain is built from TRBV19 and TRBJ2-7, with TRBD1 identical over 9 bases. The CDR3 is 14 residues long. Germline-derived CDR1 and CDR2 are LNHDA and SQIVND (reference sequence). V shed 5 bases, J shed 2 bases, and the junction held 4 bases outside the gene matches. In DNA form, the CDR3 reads TGTGCCAGTAGTCCTCGACAGGGGGCCTACGAGCAGTACTTC. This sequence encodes CASSPRQGAYEQYF.

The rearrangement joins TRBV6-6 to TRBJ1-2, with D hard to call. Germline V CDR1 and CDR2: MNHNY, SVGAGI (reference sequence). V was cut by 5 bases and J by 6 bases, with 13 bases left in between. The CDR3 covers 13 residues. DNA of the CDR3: TGTGCCAGCAGTCCCGCGGGTGTCAATGGCTACACCTTC. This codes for CASSPAGVNGYTF.

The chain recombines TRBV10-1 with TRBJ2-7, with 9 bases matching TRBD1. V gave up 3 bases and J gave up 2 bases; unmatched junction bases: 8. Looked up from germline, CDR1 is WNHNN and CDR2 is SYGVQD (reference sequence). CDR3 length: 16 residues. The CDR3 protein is CASSDSSGTGTYEQYF. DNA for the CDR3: TGCGCCAGCAGTGATAGTTCTGGGACAGGGACCTACGAGCAGTACTTC.

The CDR3 DNA sequence: TGTGCCAGCAGTCCAGGGGGTAGCAATCAGCCCCAGCATTTT. It encodes CASSPGGSNQPQHF. V usage is TRBV28 and J usage is TRBJ1-5; 7 bases are a match to TRBD1. V lost 5 bases, J lost 0 bases, and 1 base stayed unmatched. The CDR3 runs to 14 residues. Germline V gene lookup returns CDR1 MDHEN and CDR2 SYDVKM.

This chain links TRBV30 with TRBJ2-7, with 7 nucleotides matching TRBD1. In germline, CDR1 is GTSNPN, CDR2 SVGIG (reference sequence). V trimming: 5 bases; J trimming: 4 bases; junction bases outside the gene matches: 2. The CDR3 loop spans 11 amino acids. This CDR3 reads CAWGTAYEQYF. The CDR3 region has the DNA TGTGCCTGGGGGACAGCTTACGAGCAGTACTTC. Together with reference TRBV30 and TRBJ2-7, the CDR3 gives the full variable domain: SQTIHQWPATLVQPVGSPLSLECTVEGTSNPNLYWYRQAAGRGLQLLFYSVGIGQISSEVPQNLSASRPQDRQFILSSKKLLLSDSGFYLCAWGTAYEQYFGPGTRLTVT.

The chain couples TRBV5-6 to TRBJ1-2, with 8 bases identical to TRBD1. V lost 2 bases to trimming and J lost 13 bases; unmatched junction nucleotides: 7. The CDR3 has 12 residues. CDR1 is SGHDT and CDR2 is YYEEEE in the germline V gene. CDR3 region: CASSFGSGGTTF. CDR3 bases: TGTGCCAGCAGCTTTGGATCAGGGGGCACCACCTTC.

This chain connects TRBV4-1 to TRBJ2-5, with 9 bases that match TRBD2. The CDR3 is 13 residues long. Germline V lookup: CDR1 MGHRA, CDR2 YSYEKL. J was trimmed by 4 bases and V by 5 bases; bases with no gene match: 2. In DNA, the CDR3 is TGCGCCAGCAGCATACTAGCGGGAGAGACCCAGTACTTC. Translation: CASSILAGETQYF.

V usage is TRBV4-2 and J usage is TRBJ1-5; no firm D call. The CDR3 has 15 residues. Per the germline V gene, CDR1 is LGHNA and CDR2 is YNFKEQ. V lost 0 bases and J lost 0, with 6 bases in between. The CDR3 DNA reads TGTGCCAGCAGCCAAGATAATAATAGCAATCAGCCCCAGCATTTT. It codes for CASSQDNNSNQPQHF.

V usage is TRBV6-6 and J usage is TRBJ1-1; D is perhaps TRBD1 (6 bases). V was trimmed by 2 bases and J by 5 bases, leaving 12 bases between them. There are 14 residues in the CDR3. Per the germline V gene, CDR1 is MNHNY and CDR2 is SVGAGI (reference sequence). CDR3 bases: TGTGCCAGCAGTTACACAGGGAGTCAGACTGAAGCTTTCTTT. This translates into CASSYTGSQTEAFF.

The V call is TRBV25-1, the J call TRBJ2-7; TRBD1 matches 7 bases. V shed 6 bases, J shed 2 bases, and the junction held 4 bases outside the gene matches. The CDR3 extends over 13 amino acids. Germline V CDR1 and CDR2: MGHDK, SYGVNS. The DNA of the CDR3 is TGTGCCAGCAGGGGACAGTCGACCTACGAGCAGTACTTC. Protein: CASRGQSTYEQYF.

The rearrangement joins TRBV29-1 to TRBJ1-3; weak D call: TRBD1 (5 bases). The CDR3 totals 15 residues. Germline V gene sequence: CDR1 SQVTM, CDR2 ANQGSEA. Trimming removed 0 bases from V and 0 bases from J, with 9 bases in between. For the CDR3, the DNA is TGCAGCGTTGAAGATCAGGGTGGCTCTGGAAACACCATATATTTT. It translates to CSVEDQGGSGNTIYF.

The CDR3: CASSTTGTGSKVYF. CDR3 coding DNA: TGTGCCAGCAGCACTACCGGGACAGGGAGTAAGGTGTACTTC. The chain employs TRBV7-9 and TRBJ2-7, with 9 bases matching TRBD1. The CDR3 spans 14 residues. Germline V CDR1 and CDR2: SEHNR, FQNEAQ (reference sequence). V was clipped by 5 bases and J by 12 bases; unmatched bases: 14.

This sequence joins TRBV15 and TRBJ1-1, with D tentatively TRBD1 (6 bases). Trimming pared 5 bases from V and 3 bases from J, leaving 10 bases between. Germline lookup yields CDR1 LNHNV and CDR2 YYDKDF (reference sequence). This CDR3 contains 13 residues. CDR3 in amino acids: CATSGGPYTEAFF. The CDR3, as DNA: TGTGCCACCAGCGGGGGCCCATACACTGAAGCTTTCTTT.

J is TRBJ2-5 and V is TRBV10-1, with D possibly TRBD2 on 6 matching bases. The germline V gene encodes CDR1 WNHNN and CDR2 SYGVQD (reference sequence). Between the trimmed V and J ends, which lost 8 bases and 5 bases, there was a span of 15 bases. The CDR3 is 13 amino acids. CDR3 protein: CASGGMARETQYF. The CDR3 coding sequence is TGCGCCAGCGGGGGGATGGCCCGGGAGACCCAGTACTTC.

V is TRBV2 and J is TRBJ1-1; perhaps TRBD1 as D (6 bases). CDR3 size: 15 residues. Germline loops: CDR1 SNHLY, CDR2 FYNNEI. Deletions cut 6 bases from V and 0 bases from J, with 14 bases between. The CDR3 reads CASSPRWTVNTEAFF. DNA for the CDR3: TGTGCCAGCAGCCCGCGGTGGACAGTGAACACTGAAGCTTTCTTT.

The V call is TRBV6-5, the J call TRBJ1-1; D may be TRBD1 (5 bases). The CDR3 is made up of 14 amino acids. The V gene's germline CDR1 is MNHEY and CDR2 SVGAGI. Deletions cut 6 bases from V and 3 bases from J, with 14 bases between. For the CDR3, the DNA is TGTGCCAGCAGGGTACTGGGGCAGTACACTGAAGCTTTCTTT. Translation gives CASRVLGQYTEAFF.

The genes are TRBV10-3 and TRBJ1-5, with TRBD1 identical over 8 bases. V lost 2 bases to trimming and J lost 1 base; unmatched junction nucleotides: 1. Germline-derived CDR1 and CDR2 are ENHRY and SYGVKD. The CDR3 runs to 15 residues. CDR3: CAISEAGGSNQPQHF. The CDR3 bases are TGTGCCATCAGTGAGGCAGGGGGCAGCAATCAGCCCCAGCATTTT.

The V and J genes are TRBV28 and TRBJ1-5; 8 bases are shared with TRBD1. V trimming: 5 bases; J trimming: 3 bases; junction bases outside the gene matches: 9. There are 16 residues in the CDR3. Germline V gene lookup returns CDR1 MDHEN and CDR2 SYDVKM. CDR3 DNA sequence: TGTGCCAGCAGTCCATCGACAGGGGCTGACAATCAGCCCCAGCATTTT. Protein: CASSPSTGADNQPQHF.

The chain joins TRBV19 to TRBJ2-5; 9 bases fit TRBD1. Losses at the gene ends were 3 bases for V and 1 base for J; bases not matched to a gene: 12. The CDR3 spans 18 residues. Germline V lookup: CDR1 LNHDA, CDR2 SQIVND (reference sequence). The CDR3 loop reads CASSILLPGQGGQETQYF. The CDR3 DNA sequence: TGTGCCAGTAGTATCCTCTTACCGGGACAGGGAGGCCAAGAGACCCAGTACTTC.

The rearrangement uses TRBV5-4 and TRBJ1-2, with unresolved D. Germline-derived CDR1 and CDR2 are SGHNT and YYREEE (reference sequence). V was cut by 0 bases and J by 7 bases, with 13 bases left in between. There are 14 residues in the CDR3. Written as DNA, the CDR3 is TGTGCCAGCAGCTTGGACGGAGTCTATCGTGGCTACACCTTC. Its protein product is CASSLDGVYRGYTF.

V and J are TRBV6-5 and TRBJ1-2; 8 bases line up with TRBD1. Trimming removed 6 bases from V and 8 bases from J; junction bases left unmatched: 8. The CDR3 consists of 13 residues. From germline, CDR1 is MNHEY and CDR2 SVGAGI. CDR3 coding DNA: TGTGCCAGCAGAAGCAGGGGGCTGAGGGGCTACACCTTC. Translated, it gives CASRSRGLRGYTF.

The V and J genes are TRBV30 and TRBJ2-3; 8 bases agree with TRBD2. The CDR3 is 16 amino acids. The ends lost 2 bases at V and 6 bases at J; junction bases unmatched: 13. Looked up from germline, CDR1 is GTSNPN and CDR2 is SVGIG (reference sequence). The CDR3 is CAWSSGAGTRLDTQYF. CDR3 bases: TGTGCCTGGAGTTCCGGAGCCGGGACTAGGTTGGATACGCAGTATTTT.

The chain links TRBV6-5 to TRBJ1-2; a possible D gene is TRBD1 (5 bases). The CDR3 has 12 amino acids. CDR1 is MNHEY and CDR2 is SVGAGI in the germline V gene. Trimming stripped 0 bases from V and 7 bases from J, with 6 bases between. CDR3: CASSYSGGGYTF. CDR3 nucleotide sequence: TGTGCCAGCAGTTACTCCGGGGGTGGCTACACCTTC.

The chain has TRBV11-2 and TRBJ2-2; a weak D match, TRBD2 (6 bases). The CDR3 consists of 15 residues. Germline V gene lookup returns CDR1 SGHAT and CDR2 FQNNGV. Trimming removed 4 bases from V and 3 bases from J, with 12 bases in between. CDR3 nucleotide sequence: TGTGCCAGCAGCTGGAGGGAGAGAGACACCGGGGAGCTGTTTTTT. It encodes CASSWRERDTGELFF.

CDR3 region: CASRQGVEQYF. The CDR3, as DNA: TGTGCCAGCAGACAGGGTGTCGAGCAGTACTTC. This chain uses TRBV27 with TRBJ2-7, with D tentatively TRBD1 (6 bases). Trimming shortened V by 6 bases and J by 6 bases, and 9 bases separated the two germline ends. Germline V CDR1 and CDR2: MNHEY, SMNVEV (reference sequence). CDR3 length: 11 amino acids.

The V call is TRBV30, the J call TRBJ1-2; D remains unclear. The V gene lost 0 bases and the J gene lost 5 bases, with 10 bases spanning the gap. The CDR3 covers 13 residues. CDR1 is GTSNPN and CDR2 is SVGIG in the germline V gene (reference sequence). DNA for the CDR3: TGTGCCTGGAGTGTACTAGGGATTTATGGCTACACCTTC. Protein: CAWSVLGIYGYTF.

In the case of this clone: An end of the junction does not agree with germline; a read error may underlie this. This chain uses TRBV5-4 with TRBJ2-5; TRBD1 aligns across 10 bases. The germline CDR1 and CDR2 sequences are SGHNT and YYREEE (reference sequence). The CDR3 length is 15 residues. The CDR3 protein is CASSLGDRGSENQYF. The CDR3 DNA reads TGTGCCAGCAGCTTGGGGGACAGGGGTTCCGAGAACCAGTACTTC.